Listed here are 10 T cell receptor beta chains from one sample, sequenced in a study of T cell responses to AZD1222 COVID-19 vaccine (dated by TCRdb to the early 2020s). The protocol used for the library was the immunoSEQ multiplex PCR assay. In its TCRdb copy, this immuneACCESS table keeps in-frame sequences only and misses some clones. Where compared with another copy, unresolved V genes explain less than half of these, and the others have no known cause. The sample includes over 150,000 clones, with around 90% observed a single time. The ten largest clones take up about 19% of the sample. According to the study, the label for this sample's time point signals: baseline before first vaccination. This specimen consisted of peripheral blood, obtained on day 0 of AZD1222 vaccination. These receptors came from an adult in good health.

The rearrangement uses TRBV19 and TRBJ1-5; D is perhaps TRBD1 (6 bases). Trimming shortened V by 4 bases and J by 5 bases, and 15 bases separated the two germline ends. The length of the CDR3 is 15 residues. Germline lookup yields CDR1 LNHDA and CDR2 SQIVND (reference sequence). The DNA for the CDR3 is TGTGCCAGTAGTACCTTCACAGGGTTGGATCAGCCCCAGCATTTT. Amino acids: CASSTFTGLDQPQHF. Based on the CDR3 plus reference TRBV19 and TRBJ1-5, the full variable domain is DGGITQSPKYLFRKEGQNVTLSCEQNLNHDAMYWYRQDPGQGLRLIYYSQIVNDFQKGDIAEGYSVSREKKESFPLTVTSAQKNPTAFYLCASSTFTGLDQPQHFGDGTRLSIL.

The chain combines TRBV19 with TRBJ1-5; D remains ambiguous. This CDR3 has 19 residues. Germline V gene sequence: CDR1 LNHDA, CDR2 SQIVND (reference sequence). Trimming stripped 1 base from V and 0 bases from J, with 19 bases between. CDR3 amino acids: CASSIAPRGHRYSNQPQHF. The CDR3 DNA follows: TGTGCCAGTAGTATAGCCCCCCGTGGCCATAGATATAGCAATCAGCCCCAGCATTTT.

This chain links TRBV7-2 with TRBJ2-6; 8 nucleotides match TRBD1. CDR1 and CDR2 (germline): SGHTA, FQGNSA. V trimming: 5 bases; J trimming: 3 bases; junction bases outside the gene matches: 15. The CDR3 is 19 amino acids. Here the CDR3 DNA reads TGTGCCAGCAGCCAAACCAGGGGGCGGCTTGGTCGTGGGGCCAACGTCCTGACTTTC. Translated: CASSQTRGRLGRGANVLTF. Using reference TRBV7-2 and TRBJ2-6 for the parts outside the CDR3, the full variable domain is GAGVSQSPSNKVTEKGKDVELRCDPISGHTALYWYRQSLGQGLEFLIYFQGNSAPDKSGLPSDRFSAERTGGSVSTLTIQRTQQEDSAVYLCASSQTRGRLGRGANVLTFGAGSRLTVL.

V is TRBV3-1 (or the pseudogene TRBV3-2) and J is TRBJ1-2; D is perhaps TRBD1 (6 bases). V was trimmed by 5 bases and J by 0 bases, leaving 16 bases between them. CDR1 LGHDT and CDR2 YNNKEL come from the germline V gene (reference sequence). The CDR3 consists of 16 residues. The CDR3 nucleotides are TGTGCCAGCAGCAGCAGGACAGAAGACGCTAACTATGGCTACACCTTC. Amino acids: CASSSRTEDANYGYTF.

The chain is built from TRBV19 and TRBJ1-1, with D possibly matching TRBD1 (5 bases). This CDR3 spans 17 amino acids. Trimming left V 1 base short and J 5 bases short, with 20 bases between. Germline V CDR1 and CDR2: LNHDA, SQIVND (reference sequence). The CDR3 reads CASSIVLLGRGETEAFF. The CDR3 bases are TGTGCCAGTAGTATAGTTTTATTGGGGCGGGGTGAAACTGAAGCTTTCTTT.

The J gene is TRBJ1-6, the V gene TRBV10-2; D is ambiguous. The V end was cut by 0 bases, the J end by 9 bases, with 15 bases between. The CDR3 runs 16 residues. Germline assignment: CDR1 WSHSY and CDR2 SAAADI. CDR3 in amino acids: CASSESWATVGSPLHF. The CDR3, as DNA: TGCGCCAGCAGTGAGTCGTGGGCCACGGTCGGTTCACCCCTCCACTTT.

The chain couples TRBV6-5 to TRBJ1-2; D remains ambiguous. Looked up from germline, CDR1 is MNHEY and CDR2 is SVGAGI. Trimming removed 2 bases from V and 8 bases from J, with 15 bases in between. The CDR3 consists of 14 residues. CDR3 DNA sequence: TGTGCCAGCAGTTACGCCGGCCAGGCGGGGGGCTACACCTTC. This codes for CASSYAGQAGGYTF.

The chain links TRBV19 to TRBJ1-1; tentatively, D is TRBD1 (5 bases). The CDR3 has 13 amino acids. V lost 9 bases, J lost 0 bases, and 11 bases lay in between. CDR1 is LNHDA, CDR2 SQIVND, per germline (reference sequence). The CDR3 region has the DNA TGTGCCAGCTCTCAGGGTTTGAACACTGAAGCTTTCTTT. Protein: CASSQGLNTEAFF.

The chain recombines TRBV29-1 with TRBJ2-7; 16 bases are shared with TRBD2. The CDR3 spans 19 residues. The J segment lost 1 base and the V segment lost 4 bases, leaving 13 bases of the junction unmatched. Germline V gene sequence: CDR1 SQVTM, CDR2 ANQGSEA. The CDR3, as DNA: TGCAGCGTTGGAGTCCCGGGACTAGCGGGAGGGCCTGGGTCCTACGAGCAGTACTTC. It yields the protein CSVGVPGLAGGPGSYEQYF.

J is TRBJ2-1 and V is TRBV10-2; 12 bases map to TRBD2. CDR1 is WSHSY and CDR2 is SAAADI in the germline V gene. V shed 6 bases and J 4 bases; nucleotides not matched to a gene: 4. CDR3 length: 15 residues. The CDR3 spells CASSRTSGEYNEQFF. The CDR3 DNA sequence: TGCGCCAGCAGCCGGACTAGCGGGGAGTACAATGAGCAGTTCTTC.